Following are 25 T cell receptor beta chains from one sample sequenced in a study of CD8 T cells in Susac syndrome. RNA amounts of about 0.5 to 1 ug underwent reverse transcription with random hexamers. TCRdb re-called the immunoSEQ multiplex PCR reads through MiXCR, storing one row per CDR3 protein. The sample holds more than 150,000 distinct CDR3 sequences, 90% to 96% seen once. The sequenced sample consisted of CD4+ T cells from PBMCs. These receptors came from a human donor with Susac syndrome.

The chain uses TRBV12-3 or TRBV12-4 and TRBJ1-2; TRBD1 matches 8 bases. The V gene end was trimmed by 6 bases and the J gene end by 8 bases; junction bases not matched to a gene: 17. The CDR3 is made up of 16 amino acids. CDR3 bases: TGTGCCAGCAGCCCCACCTCCCCCGGACAGGGAGGAGGCTACACCTTC. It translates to CASSPTSPGQGGGYTF.

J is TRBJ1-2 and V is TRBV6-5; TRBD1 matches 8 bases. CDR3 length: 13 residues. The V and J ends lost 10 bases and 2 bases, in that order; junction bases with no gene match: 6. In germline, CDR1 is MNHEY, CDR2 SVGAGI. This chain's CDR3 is CATRDRRNYGYTF. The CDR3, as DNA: TGTGCCACCCGGGACAGGAGGAACTATGGCTACACCTTC.

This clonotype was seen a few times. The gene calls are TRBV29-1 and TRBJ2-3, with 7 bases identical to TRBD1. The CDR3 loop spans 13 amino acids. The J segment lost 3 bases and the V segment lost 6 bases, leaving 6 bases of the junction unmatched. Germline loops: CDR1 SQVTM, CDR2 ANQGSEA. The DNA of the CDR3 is TGCAGCGTGAACCAGGGGGTTACAGATACGCAGTATTTT. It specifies CSVNQGVTDTQYF.

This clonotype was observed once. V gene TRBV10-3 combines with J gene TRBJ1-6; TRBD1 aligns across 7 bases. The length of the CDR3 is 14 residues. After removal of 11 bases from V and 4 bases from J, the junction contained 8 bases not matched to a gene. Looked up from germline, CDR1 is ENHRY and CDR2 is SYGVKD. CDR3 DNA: TGTGCCTCCACCGGGGACAGTTATAATTCACCCCTCCACTTT. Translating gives CASTGDSYNSPLHF.

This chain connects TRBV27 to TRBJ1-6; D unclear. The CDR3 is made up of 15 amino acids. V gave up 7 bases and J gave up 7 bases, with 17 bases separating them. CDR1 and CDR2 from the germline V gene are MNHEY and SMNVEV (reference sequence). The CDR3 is CASTSSHGENSPLHF. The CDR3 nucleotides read TGTGCCAGCACCTCCTCGCACGGGGAGAATTCACCCCTCCACTTT.

DNA for the CDR3: TGCAGCGTTGAAACTACAGGGGATGGGTCGCCCCAGCATTTT. This sequence encodes CSVETTGDGSPQHF. The rearrangement uses TRBV29-1 and TRBJ1-5; 7 nucleotides align to TRBD1. J gave up 9 bases and V 2 bases, and 10 bases lay outside the gene matches. The CDR3 contains 14 residues. Germline V lookup: CDR1 SQVTM, CDR2 ANQGSEA.

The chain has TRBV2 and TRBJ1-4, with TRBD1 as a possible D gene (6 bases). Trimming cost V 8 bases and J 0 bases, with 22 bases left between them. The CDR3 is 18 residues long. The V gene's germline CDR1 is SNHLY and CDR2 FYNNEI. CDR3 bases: TGTGCCAGCCCTCGGAGGGGGGTGGTCCCTTCAACTAATGAAAAACTGTTTTTT. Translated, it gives CASPRRGVVPSTNEKLFF.

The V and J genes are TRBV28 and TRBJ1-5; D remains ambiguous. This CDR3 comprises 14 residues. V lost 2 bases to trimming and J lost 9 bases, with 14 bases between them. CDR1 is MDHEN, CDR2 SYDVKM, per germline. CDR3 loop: CASSLVHPIRPQHF. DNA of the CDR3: TGTGCCAGCAGTTTAGTCCACCCAATTCGGCCCCAGCATTTT.

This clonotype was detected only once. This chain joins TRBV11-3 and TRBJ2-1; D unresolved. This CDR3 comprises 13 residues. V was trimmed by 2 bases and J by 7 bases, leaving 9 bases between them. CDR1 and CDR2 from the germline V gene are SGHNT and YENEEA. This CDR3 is CASSLTAINEQFF. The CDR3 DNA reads TGTGCCAGCAGCTTAACGGCGATTAATGAGCAGTTCTTC. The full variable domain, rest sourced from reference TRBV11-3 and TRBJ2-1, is EAGVVQSPRYKIIEKKQPVAFWCNPISGHNTLYWYLQNLGQGPELLIRYENEEAVDDSQLPKDRFSAERLKGVDSTLKIQPAELGDSAVYLCASSLTAINEQFFGPGTRLTVL.

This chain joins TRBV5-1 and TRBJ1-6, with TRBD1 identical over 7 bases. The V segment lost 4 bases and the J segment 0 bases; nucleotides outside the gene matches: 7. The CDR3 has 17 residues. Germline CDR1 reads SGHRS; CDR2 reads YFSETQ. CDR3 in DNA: TGCGCCAGCAGCGCGTGGACAGGCAGCTCCTATAATTCACCCCTCCACTTT. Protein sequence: CASSAWTGSSYNSPLHF.

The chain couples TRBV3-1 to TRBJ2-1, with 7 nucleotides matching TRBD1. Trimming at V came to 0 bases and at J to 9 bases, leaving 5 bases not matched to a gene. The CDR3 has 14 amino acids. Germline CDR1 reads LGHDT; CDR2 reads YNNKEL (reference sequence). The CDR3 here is CASSQDRGSVEQFF. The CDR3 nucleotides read TGTGCCAGCAGCCAAGACAGGGGGTCGGTTGAGCAGTTCTTC.

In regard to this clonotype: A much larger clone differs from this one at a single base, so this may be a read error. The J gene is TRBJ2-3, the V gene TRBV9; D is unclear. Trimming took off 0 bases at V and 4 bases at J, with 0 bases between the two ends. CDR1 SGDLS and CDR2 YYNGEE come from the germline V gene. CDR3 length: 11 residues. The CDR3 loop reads CASSVADTQYF. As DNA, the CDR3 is TGTGCCAGCAGCGTAGCAGATACGCAGTATTTT. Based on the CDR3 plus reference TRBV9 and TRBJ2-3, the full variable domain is DSGVTQTPKHLITATGQRVTLRCSPRSGDLSVYWYQQSLDQGLQFLIQYYNGEERAKGNILERFSAQQFPDLHSELNLSSLELGDSALYFCASSVADTQYFGPGTRLTVL.

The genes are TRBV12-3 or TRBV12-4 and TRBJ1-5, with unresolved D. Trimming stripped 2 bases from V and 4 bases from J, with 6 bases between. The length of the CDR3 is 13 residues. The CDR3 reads CASSLSANQPQHF. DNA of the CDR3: TGTGCCAGCAGTTTATCAGCGAATCAGCCCCAGCATTTT.

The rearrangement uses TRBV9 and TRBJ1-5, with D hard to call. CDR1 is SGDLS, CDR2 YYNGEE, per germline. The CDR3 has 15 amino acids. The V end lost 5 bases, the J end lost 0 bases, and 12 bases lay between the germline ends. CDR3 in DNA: TGTGCCAGCAGTGCAGCGGGTTATAGCAATCAGCCCCAGCATTTT. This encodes CASSAAGYSNQPQHF.

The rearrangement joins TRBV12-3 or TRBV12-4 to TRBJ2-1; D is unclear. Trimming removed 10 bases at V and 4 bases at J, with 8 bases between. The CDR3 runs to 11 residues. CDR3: CATSLYNEQFF. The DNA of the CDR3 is TGTGCCACCTCCCTGTACAATGAGCAGTTCTTC.

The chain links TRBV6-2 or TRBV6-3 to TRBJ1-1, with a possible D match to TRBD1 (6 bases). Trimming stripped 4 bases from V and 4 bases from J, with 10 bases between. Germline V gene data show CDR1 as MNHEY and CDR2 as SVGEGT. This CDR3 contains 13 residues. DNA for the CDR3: TGTGCCAGCAGTTTACAGGGAAGCACTGAAGCTTTCTTT. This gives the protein CASSLQGSTEAFF.

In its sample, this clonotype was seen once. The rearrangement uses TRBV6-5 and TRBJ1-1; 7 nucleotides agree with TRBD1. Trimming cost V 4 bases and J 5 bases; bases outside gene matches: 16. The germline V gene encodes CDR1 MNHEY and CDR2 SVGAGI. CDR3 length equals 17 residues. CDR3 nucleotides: TGTGCCAGCAGTTTCTCCCGGGCGACAGGGAGGAGAACTGAAGCTTTCTTT. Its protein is CASSFSRATGRRTEAFF.

The CDR3 sequence: CASSPSPGSGTGWFYGYTF. The CDR3, as DNA: TGTGCCAGCAGCCCCTCCCCCGGGTCCGGGACAGGGTGGTTCTATGGCTACACCTTC. This chain connects TRBV12-3 or TRBV12-4 to TRBJ1-2; 9 nucleotides align to TRBD1. After removal of 6 bases from V and 4 bases from J, the junction contained 21 bases not matched to a gene. The CDR3 length is 19 residues.

CDR3 in DNA: TGTGCCAGCTCAACGGGACAGGGGACTGAAGCTTTCTTT. Protein product: CASSTGQGTEAFF. V usage is TRBV18 and J usage is TRBJ1-1; 10 nucleotides match TRBD1. Germline V gene sequence: CDR1 KGHSH, CDR2 LQKENI. After removal of 5 bases from V and 5 bases from J, the junction contained 2 bases not matched to a gene. The CDR3 runs to 13 residues. Together with reference TRBV18 and TRBJ1-1, the CDR3 gives the full variable domain: NAGVMQNPRHLVRRRGQEARLRCSPMKGHSHVYWYRQLPEEGLKFMVYLQKENIIDESGMPKERFSAEFPKEGPSILRIQQVVRGDSAAYFCASSTGQGTEAFFGQGTRLTVV.

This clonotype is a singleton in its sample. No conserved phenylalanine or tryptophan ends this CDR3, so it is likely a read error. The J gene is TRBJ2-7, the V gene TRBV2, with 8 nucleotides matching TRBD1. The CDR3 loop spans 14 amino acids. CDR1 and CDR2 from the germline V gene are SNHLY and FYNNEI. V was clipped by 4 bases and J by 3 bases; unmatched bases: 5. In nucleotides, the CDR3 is TGTGCCAGCAGTGTTGGGACAGGACTCTACGAGCAGTACTTG. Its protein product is CASSVGTGLYEQYL.

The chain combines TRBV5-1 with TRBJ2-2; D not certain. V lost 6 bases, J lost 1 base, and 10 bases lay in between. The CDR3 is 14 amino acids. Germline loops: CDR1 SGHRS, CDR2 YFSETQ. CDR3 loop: CASTDRQNTGELFF. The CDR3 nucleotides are TGCGCCAGCACCGATAGACAGAACACCGGGGAGCTGTTTTTT.

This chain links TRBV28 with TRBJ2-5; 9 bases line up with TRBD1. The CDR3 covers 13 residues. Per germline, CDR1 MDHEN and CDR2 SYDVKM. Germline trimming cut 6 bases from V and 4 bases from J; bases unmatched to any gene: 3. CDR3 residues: CASSATGGETQYF. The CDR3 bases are TGTGCCAGCAGCGCGACAGGGGGAGAGACCCAGTACTTC. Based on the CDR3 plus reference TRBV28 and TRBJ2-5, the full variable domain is DVKVTQSSRYLVKRTGEKVFLECVQDMDHENMFWYRQDPGLGLRLIYFSYDVKMKEKGDIPEGYSVSREKKERFSLILESASTNQTSMYLCASSATGGETQYFGPGTRLLVL.

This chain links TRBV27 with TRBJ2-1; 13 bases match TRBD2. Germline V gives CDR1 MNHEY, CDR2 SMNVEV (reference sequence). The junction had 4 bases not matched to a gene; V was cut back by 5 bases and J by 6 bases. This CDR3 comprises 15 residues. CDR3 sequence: CASSVRTSGSNEQFF. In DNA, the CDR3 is TGTGCCAGCAGTGTAAGGACTAGCGGGAGCAATGAGCAGTTCTTC.

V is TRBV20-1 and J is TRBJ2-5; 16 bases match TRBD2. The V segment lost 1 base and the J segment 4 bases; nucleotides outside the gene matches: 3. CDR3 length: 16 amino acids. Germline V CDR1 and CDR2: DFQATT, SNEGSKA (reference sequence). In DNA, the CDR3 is TGCAGTGCTAGAGCGGGACTAGCGGGGGGGCTAGAGACCCAGTACTTC. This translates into CSARAGLAGGLETQYF.

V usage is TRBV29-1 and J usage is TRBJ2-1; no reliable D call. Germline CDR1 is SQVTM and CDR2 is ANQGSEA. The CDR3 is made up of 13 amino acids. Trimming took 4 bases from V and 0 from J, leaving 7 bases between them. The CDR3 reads CSVVPNSYNEQFF. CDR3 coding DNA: TGCAGCGTTGTCCCTAACTCCTACAATGAGCAGTTCTTC.